The next 23 T cell receptor beta chains were all read from a single sample in a study of hypomethylating agent response in myelodysplastic syndrome. Sequencing used immunoSEQ multiplex PCR; TCRdb keeps in-frame clones, though not all of them. Of approximately 5,500 clones in the sample, roughly 79% are singletons; the top ten hold about a tenth. The source material was bone marrow, sampled before or after starting hypomethylating agent treatment for myelodysplastic syndrome (not recorded which). The receptors originated from a human donor with myelodysplastic syndrome.

V usage is TRBV29-1 and J usage is TRBJ2-5; 15 nucleotides align to TRBD2. This CDR3 contains 16 residues. Germline V lookup: CDR1 SQVTM, CDR2 ANQGSEA. V was pared by 6 bases and J by 3 bases, with 8 bases of the junction left unmatched. The CDR3 DNA is TGCAGCGTACTCGGACTAGCGGGAGGGCCGGAAGAGACCCAGTACTTC. It translates to CSVLGLAGGPEETQYF.

The rearrangement joins TRBV4-2 to TRBJ1-6; the D gene is possibly TRBD1 (5 bases). With 5 bases removed from V and 10 bases from J, the gap between germline ends came to 18 bases. Germline V CDR1 and CDR2: LGHNA, YNFKEQ. The CDR3 is 15 amino acids. DNA of the CDR3: TGTGCCAGCAGCTTGAGAGGGGTTGTCGACTCACCCCTCCACTTT. Protein sequence: CASSLRGVVDSPLHF.

This chain connects TRBV9 to TRBJ2-3; perhaps D is TRBD1 or TRBD2 (5 bases each). Trimming shortened V by 0 bases and J by 1 base, and 12 bases separated the two germline ends. Per germline, CDR1 SGDLS and CDR2 YYNGEE. The CDR3 has 16 residues. CDR3 DNA: TGTGCCAGCAGCGTAGATCCGGGGCGGGGCACAGATACGCAGTATTTT. This codes for CASSVDPGRGTDTQYF.

The rearrangement uses TRBV5-4 and TRBJ2-5; TRBD2 matches 13 bases. Matching the DNA end better, TRBJ2-7 makes the J call doubtful. The CDR3 contains 14 residues. CDR1 and CDR2 from the germline V gene are SGHNT and YYREEE (reference sequence). The CDR3 sequence is CASRWTSGSYEQYF. The DNA for the CDR3 is TGTGCCAGCAGATGGACTAGCGGGAGCTACGAGCAGTACTTC.

The chain recombines TRBV27 with TRBJ1-1; weak D call: TRBD1 (5 bases). The length of the CDR3 is 13 residues. V was trimmed by 3 bases and J by 1 base, leaving 6 bases between them. The V gene's germline CDR1 is MNHEY and CDR2 SMNVEV (reference sequence). The CDR3, as DNA: TGTGCCAGCAGTTTCAGGGAGAACACTGAAGCTTTCTTT. It codes for CASSFRENTEAFF.

Points on this clone: The junction and the germline gene differ at one end; a read error may be behind it. The same CDR3 arises from other DNA sequences in this sample as well. The gene calls are TRBV18 and TRBJ2-1; D possibly corresponds to TRBD1 (6 bases). This CDR3 region has 15 residues. Germline V lookup: CDR1 KGHSH, CDR2 LQKENI. CDR3 sequence reads: CASSGDLRLGHEQFF. For the CDR3, the DNA is TGCGCCAGCTCAGGGGATCTACGATTGGGTCATGAGCAGTTCTTC.

This sequence joins TRBV29-1 and TRBJ1-2, with 10 nucleotides matching TRBD1. CDR3 size: 13 residues. CDR1 and CDR2 (germline): SQVTM, ANQGSEA. The trim removed 7 bases at V and 7 bases at J, leaving 9 bases unmatched. This chain's CDR3 is CSAQGQGRLGYTF. In DNA, the CDR3 is TGCAGCGCCCAGGGACAGGGGAGGCTTGGCTACACCTTC.

The genes are TRBV5-4 and TRBJ1-2, with 9 bases matching TRBD1. Unmatched junction bases numbered 4, after V lost 4 bases and J lost 6 bases. The CDR3 has 13 residues. Germline V gives CDR1 SGHNT, CDR2 YYREEE (reference sequence). DNA of the CDR3: TGTGCCAGCAGCCAGACAGGGGGGCATGGCTACACCTTC. It codes for CASSQTGGHGYTF. The full variable domain, with the rest looked up from reference TRBV5-4 and TRBJ1-2, is ETGVTQSPTHLIKTRGQQVTLRCSSQSGHNTVSWYQQALGQGPQFIFQYYREEENGRGNFPPRFSGLQFPNYSSELNVNALELDDSALYLCASSQTGGHGYTFGSGTRLTVV.

This chain uses TRBV5-1 with TRBJ1-6; weak D call: TRBD1 (5 bases). The CDR3 covers 14 residues. V lost 3 bases, J lost 6 bases, and 10 bases lay in between. Germline assignment: CDR1 SGHRS and CDR2 YFSETQ. The CDR3, as DNA: TGCGCCAGCAGCTCGCTCGGGGCTAATTCACCCCTCCACTTT. Translating gives CASSSLGANSPLHF. Complete variable domain (other parts from reference TRBV5-1 and TRBJ1-6): KAGVTQTPRYLIKTRGQQVTLSCSPISGHRSVSWYQQTPGQGLQFLFEYFSETQRNKGNFPGRFSGRQFSNSRSEMNVSTLELGDSALYLCASSSLGANSPLHFGNGTRLTVT.

This rearrangement joins TRBV9 to TRBJ1-3; D is ambiguous. Germline CDR1 reads SGDLS; CDR2 reads YYNGEE. The CDR3 spans 14 residues. V lost 0 bases, J lost 3 bases, and 7 bases lay in between. The CDR3 DNA sequence: TGTGCCAGCAGCGTAGGCACGGGTGGAAACACCATATATTTT. Its protein is CASSVGTGGNTIYF.

V gene TRBV4-1 combines with J gene TRBJ2-1, with D perhaps matching TRBD2 (6 bases). The CDR3 is made up of 14 amino acids. Trimming stripped 2 bases from V and 11 bases from J, with 16 bases between. Per the germline V gene, CDR1 is MGHRA and CDR2 is YSYEKL. CDR3 sequence: CASSQLVPGTQQFF. In DNA form, the CDR3 reads TGCGCCAGCAGCCAACTGGTGCCCGGGACTCAGCAGTTCTTC.

The chain links TRBV4-2 to TRBJ1-2, with a possible D match to TRBD1 (6 bases). From germline, CDR1 is LGHNA and CDR2 YNFKEQ. The V gene lost 5 bases and the J gene lost 4 bases, with 14 bases spanning the gap. The CDR3 runs to 14 residues. The CDR3 DNA reads TGTGCCAGCAGCGCCCCCGGGGGCCTCTATGGCTACACCTTC. Amino acid sequence: CASSAPGGLYGYTF.

J is TRBJ1-1 and V is TRBV7-9, with no clear D. V lost 3 bases and J lost 0, with 2 bases in between. This CDR3 is 12 amino acids long. The germline CDR1 and CDR2 sequences are SEHNR and FQNEAQ (reference sequence). The CDR3 DNA sequence: TGTGCCAGCAGCTTTTTGAACACTGAAGCTTTCTTT. It encodes CASSFLNTEAFF.

The J gene is TRBJ1-1, the V gene TRBV5-1, with unresolved D. The V end lost 5 bases, the J end lost 0 bases, and 11 bases lay between the germline ends. The length of the CDR3 is 14 residues. Per germline, CDR1 SGHRS and CDR2 YFSETQ. The CDR3: CASSHQRMNTEAFF. The CDR3 nucleotides are TGCGCCAGCAGTCACCAACGGATGAACACTGAAGCTTTCTTT. The whole variable domain, filled in from reference TRBV5-1 and TRBJ1-1, reads KAGVTQTPRYLIKTRGQQVTLSCSPISGHRSVSWYQQTPGQGLQFLFEYFSETQRNKGNFPGRFSGRQFSNSRSEMNVSTLELGDSALYLCASSHQRMNTEAFFGQGTRLTVV.

V gene TRBV6-6 combines with J gene TRBJ1-1; maybe TRBD1 (5 bases). The germline gives CDR1 MNHNY, CDR2 SVGAGI (reference sequence). V dropped 6 bases and J dropped 4 bases, with 15 bases sitting between them. CDR3 size: 14 residues. CDR3 nucleotide sequence: TGTGCCAGCAGCTTACAGGTGGGTGGCACTGAAGCTTTCTTT. Its protein is CASSLQVGGTEAFF.

The V gene is TRBV2, the J gene TRBJ2-6; D is ambiguous. CDR3 size: 12 residues. Germline V lookup: CDR1 SNHLY, CDR2 FYNNEI. V was clipped by 6 bases and J by 4 bases, with 4 bases between them. The CDR3 DNA reads as TGTGCCAGCAGAGGGGGGGCCAACGTCCTGACTTTC. This sequence encodes CASRGGANVLTF.

The V gene is TRBV9, the J gene TRBJ1-2; TRBD1 matches at 11 bases. Germline V gene lookup returns CDR1 SGDLS and CDR2 YYNGEE. V lost 0 bases and J lost 2; bases outside the gene matches: 3. The CDR3 has 16 amino acids. CDR3 sequence (DNA): TGTGCCAGCAGCGTAGCCGGGACAGGGGGAAACTATGGCTACACCTTC. This sequence encodes CASSVAGTGGNYGYTF.

J is TRBJ2-1 and V is TRBV5-1; 8 bases map to TRBD2. Trimming took 0 bases from V and 9 from J; bases not matched to a gene: 8. The length of the CDR3 is 15 residues. Germline V gene sequence: CDR1 SGHRS, CDR2 YFSETQ. As DNA, the CDR3 is TGCGCCAGCAGCTTGGGTCACGGGGGGGCCGCTGAGCAGTTCTTC. Translating it yields CASSLGHGGAAEQFF.

The genes are TRBV6-1 and TRBJ2-1; 11 bases are a match to TRBD2. The J segment lost 4 bases and the V segment lost 5 bases, leaving 4 bases of the junction unmatched. Germline V lookup: CDR1 MNHNS, CDR2 SASEGT. CDR3 length equals 15 residues. The CDR3 DNA is TGTGCCAGCAGTCCGGGACTAGCGGATTACAATGAGCAGTTCTTC. Translated, it gives CASSPGLADYNEQFF.

This chain connects TRBV18 to TRBJ2-3, with 8 bases lining up with TRBD1. Per the germline V gene, CDR1 is KGHSH and CDR2 is LQKENI. The junction had 8 bases not matched to a gene; V was cut back by 3 bases and J by 3 bases. The CDR3 covers 16 residues. Here the CDR3 DNA reads TGTGCCAGCTCACCGGGGACAGGTCTTTTGACAGATACGCAGTATTTT. This encodes CASSPGTGLLTDTQYF.

About this clone itself: Germline and junction disagree at one end, which may indicate a read error. The chain couples TRBV30 to TRBJ2-7; 8 bases are a match to TRBD2. There are 13 residues in the CDR3. Germline CDR1 is GTSNPN and CDR2 is SVGIG (reference sequence). Here the CDR3 reads CAWKKAGVYGQYF. The CDR3 region has the DNA TGTGCCTGGAAGAAAGCGGGAGTTTACGGGCAGTACTTC.

The rearrangement links TRBV2 to TRBJ2-3; the D call may be TRBD1 or TRBD2 (6 bases each). V dropped 11 bases and J dropped 5 bases, with 17 bases sitting between them. The CDR3 extends over 13 amino acids. Germline V gene lookup returns CDR1 SNHLY and CDR2 FYNNEI. In DNA form, the CDR3 reads TGTGCCTCTCGAGAGGGGGGCCGAGATACGCAGTATTTT. Its translation is CASREGGRDTQYF.

The J gene is TRBJ2-3, the V gene TRBV9; TRBD2 aligns across 9 bases. This CDR3 is 15 amino acids long. V lost 0 bases and J lost 2; bases outside the gene matches: 1. Germline assignment: CDR1 SGDLS and CDR2 YYNGEE. The CDR3 nucleotides read TGTGCCAGCAGCGTAGGCGGGAGGGCCACAGATACGCAGTATTTT. Amino acids: CASSVGGRATDTQYF.